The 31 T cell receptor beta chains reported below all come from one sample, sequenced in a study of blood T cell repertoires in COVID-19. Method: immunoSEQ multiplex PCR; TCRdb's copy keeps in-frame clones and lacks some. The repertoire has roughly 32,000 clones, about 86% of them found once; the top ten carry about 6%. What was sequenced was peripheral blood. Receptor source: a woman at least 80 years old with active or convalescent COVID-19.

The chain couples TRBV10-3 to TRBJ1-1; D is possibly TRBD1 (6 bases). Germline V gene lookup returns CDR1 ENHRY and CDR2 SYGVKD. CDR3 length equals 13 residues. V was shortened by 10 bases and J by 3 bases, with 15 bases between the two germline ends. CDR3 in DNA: TGTGCCACCCACAGGGCCGAGGACACTGAAGCTTTCTTT. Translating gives CATHRAEDTEAFF.

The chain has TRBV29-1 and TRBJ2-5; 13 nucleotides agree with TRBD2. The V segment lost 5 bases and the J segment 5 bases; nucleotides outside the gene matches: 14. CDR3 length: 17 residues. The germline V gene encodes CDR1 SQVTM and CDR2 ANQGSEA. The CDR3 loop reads CSVRKAGLAGSRETQYF. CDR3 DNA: TGCAGCGTTCGGAAGGCGGGACTAGCGGGGAGCAGGGAGACCCAGTACTTC.

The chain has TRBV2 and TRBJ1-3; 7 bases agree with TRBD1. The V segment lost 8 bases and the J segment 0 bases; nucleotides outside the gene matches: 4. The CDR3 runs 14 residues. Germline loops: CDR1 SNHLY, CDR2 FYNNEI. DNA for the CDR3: TGTGCCAGCGGGGACAGACTCTCTGGAAACACCATATATTTT. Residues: CASGDRLSGNTIYF.

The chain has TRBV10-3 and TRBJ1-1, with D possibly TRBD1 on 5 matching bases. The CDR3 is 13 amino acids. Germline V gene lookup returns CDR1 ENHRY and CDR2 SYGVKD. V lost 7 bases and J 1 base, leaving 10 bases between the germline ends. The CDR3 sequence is CAITQGGNTEAFF. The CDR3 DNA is TGTGCCATCACCCAGGGTGGGAACACTGAAGCTTTCTTT.

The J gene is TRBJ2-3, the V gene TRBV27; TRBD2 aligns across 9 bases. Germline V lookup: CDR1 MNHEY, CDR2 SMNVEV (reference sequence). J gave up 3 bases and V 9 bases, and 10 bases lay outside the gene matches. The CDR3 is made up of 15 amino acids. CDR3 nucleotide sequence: TGTGCCAGTCGCCCCGCGGGGGGGCGAACAGATACGCAGTATTTT. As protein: CASRPAGGRTDTQYF.

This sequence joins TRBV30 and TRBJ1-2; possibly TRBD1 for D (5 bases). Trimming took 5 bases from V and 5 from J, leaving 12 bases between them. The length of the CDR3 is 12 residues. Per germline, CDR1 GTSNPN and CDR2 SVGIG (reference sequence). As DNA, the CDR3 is TGTGCCTGGTCTGGGGCGCGATATGGCTACACCTTC. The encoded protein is CAWSGARYGYTF.

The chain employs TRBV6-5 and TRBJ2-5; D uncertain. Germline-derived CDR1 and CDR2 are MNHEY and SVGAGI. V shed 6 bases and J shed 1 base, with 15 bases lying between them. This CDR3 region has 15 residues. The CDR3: CASSQNNFVQETQYF. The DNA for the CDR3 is TGTGCCAGCAGCCAAAACAATTTTGTCCAAGAGACCCAGTACTTC.

This CDR3 is CASRSGTGYTGELFF. The DNA for the CDR3 is TGTGCCAGCAGGTCCGGGACAGGTTACACCGGGGAGCTGTTTTTT. The chain is built from TRBV5-8 and TRBJ2-2; 8 nucleotides match TRBD1. The CDR3 spans 15 residues. Germline values: CDR1 SGHTS, CDR2 YDEGEE. V lost 5 bases to trimming and J lost 3 bases; unmatched junction nucleotides: 6. The variable domain in full, completed from reference TRBV5-8 and TRBJ2-2, reads EAGVTQSPTHLIKTRGQQATLRCSPISGHTSVYWYQQALGLGLQFLLWYDEGEERNRGNFPPRFSGRQFPNYSSELNVNALELEDSALYLCASRSGTGYTGELFFGEGSRLTVL.

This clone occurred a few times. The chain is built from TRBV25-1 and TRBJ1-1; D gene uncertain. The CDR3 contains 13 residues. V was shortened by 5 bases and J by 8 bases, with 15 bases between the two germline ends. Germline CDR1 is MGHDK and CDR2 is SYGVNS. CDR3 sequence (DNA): TGTGCCAGCAGTTTGGGAGGTGCCCGAGAAGCTTTCTTT. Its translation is CASSLGGAREAFF.

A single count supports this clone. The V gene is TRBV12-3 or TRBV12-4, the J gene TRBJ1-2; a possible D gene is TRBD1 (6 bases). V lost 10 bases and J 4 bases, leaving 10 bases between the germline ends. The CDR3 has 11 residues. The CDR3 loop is CATTDSYGYTF. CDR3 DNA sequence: TGTGCCACCACGGACAGCTATGGCTACACCTTC.

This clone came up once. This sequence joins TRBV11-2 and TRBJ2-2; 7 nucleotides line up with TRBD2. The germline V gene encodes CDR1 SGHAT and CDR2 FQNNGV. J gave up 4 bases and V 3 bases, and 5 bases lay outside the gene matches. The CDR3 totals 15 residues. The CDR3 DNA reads TGTGCCAGCAGCTTTAGGACTAGGACCACCGGGGAGCTGTTTTTT. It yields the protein CASSFRTRTTGELFF.

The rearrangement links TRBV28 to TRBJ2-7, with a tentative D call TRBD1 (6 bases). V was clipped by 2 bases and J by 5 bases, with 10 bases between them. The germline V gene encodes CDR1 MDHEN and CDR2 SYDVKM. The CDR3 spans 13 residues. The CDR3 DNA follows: TGTGCCAGCAGTTTAACTTCAGGGGACGAGCAGTACTTC. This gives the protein CASSLTSGDEQYF.

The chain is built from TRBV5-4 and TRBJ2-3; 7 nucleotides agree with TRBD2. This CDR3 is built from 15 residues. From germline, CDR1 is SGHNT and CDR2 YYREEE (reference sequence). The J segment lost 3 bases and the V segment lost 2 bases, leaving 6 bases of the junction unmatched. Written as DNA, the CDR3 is TGTGCCAGCAGCTTTCTTCCTAGCGGAACAGATACGCAGTATTTT. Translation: CASSFLPSGTDTQYF. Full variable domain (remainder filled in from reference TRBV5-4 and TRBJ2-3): ETGVTQSPTHLIKTRGQQVTLRCSSQSGHNTVSWYQQALGQGPQFIFQYYREEENGRGNFPPRFSGLQFPNYSSELNVNALELDDSALYLCASSFLPSGTDTQYFGPGTRLTVL.

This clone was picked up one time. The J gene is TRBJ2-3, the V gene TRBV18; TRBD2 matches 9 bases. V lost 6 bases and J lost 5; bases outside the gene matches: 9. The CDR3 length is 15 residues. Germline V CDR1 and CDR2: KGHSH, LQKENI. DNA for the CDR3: TGTGCCAGCTCTCCTTCTAGCGGGGTTGGAGATACGCAGTATTTT. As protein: CASSPSSGVGDTQYF.

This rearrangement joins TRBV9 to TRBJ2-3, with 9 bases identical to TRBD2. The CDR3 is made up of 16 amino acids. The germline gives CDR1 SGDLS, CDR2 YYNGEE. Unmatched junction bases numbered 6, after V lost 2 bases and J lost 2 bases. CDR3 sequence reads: CASSVAGGRATDTQYF. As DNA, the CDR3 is TGTGCCAGCAGCGTCGCCGGCGGGAGGGCCACAGATACGCAGTATTTT. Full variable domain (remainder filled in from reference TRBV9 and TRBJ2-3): DSGVTQTPKHLITATGQRVTLRCSPRSGDLSVYWYQQSLDQGLQFLIQYYNGEERAKGNILERFSAQQFPDLHSELNLSSLELGDSALYFCASSVAGGRATDTQYFGPGTRLTVL.

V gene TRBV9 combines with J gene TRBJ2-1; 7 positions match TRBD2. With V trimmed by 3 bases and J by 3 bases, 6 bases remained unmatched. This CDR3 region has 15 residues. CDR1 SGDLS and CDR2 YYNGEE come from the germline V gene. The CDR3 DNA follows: TGTGCCAGCAGCGGACGGACTAGTCTCTACAATGAGCAGTTCTTC. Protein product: CASSGRTSLYNEQFF.

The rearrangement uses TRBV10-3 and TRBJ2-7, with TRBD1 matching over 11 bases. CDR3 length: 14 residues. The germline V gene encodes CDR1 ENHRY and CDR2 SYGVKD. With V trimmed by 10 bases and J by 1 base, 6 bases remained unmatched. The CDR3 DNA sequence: TGTGCCACCTCCGGGACAGGGGGGTCCTACGAGCAGTACTTC. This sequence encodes CATSGTGGSYEQYF.

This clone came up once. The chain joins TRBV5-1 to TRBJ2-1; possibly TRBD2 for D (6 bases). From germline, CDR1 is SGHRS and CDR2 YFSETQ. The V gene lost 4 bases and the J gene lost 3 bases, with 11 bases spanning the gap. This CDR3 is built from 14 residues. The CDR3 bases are TGCGCCAGCAGCCAGTGGGACTTCTACAATGAGCAGTTCTTC. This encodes CASSQWDFYNEQFF.

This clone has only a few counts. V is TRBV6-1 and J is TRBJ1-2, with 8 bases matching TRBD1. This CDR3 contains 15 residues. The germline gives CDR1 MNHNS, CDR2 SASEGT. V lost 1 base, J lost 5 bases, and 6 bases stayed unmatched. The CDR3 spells CASSEGDRIRYGYTF. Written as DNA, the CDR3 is TGTGCCAGCAGTGAAGGGGACAGGATTCGGTATGGCTACACCTTC.

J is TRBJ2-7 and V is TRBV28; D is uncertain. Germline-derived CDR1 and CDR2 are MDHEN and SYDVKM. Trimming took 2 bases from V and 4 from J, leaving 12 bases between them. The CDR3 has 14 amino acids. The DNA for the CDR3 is TGTGCCAGCAGTTTAAAGCCGAATTTGTACGAGCAGTACTTC. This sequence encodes CASSLKPNLYEQYF. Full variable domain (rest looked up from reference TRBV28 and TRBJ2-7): DVKVTQSSRYLVKRTGEKVFLECVQDMDHENMFWYRQDPGLGLRLIYFSYDVKMKEKGDIPEGYSVSREKKERFSLILESASTNQTSMYLCASSLKPNLYEQYFGPGTRLTVT.

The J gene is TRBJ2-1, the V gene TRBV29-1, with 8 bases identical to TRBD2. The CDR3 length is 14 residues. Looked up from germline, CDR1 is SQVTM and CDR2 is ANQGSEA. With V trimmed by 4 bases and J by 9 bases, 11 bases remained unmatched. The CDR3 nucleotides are TGCAGCGTTGTCTGGGGGACTAGAGGCAGTGAGCAGTTCTTC. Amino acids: CSVVWGTRGSEQFF.

CDR3 in amino acids: CASTLRDTQYF. The CDR3 DNA is TGTGCCAGCACCCTGAGGGATACGCAGTATTTT. This chain connects TRBV28 to TRBJ2-3; D gene unclear. Germline V gives CDR1 MDHEN, CDR2 SYDVKM. The CDR3 runs 11 residues. V lost 7 bases and J lost 6, with 8 bases in between.

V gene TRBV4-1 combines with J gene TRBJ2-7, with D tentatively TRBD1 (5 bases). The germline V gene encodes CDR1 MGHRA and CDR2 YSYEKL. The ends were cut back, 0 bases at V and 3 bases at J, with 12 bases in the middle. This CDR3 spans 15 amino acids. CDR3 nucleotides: TGCGCCAGCAGCCAAGATCGGCAGGGCTACTACGAGCAGTACTTC. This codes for CASSQDRQGYYEQYF.

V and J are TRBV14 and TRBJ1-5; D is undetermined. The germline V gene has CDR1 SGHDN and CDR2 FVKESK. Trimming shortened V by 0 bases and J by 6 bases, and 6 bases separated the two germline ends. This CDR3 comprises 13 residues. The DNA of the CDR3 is TGTGCCAGCAGCCAAGATCACGGTCAGCCCCAGCATTTT. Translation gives CASSQDHGQPQHF. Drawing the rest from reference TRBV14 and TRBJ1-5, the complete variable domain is EAGVTQFPSHSVIEKGQTVTLRCDPISGHDNLYWYRRVMGKEIKFLLHFVKESKQDESGMPNNRFLAERTGGTYSTLKVQPAELEDSGVYFCASSQDHGQPQHFGDGTRLSIL.

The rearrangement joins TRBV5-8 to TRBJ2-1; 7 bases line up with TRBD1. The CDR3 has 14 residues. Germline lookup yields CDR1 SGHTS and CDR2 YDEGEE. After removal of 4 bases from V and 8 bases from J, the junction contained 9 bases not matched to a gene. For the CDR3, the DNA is TGTGCCAGCAGCCCAGACACAGGGGTTGATGAGCAGTTCTTC. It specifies CASSPDTGVDEQFF.

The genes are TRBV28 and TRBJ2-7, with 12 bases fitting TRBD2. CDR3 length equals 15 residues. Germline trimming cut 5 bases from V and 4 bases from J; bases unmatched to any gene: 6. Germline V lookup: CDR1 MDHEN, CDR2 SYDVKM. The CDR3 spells CASSPSGRGGYEQYF. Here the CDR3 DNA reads TGTGCCAGCAGTCCTAGCGGGAGGGGAGGGTACGAGCAGTACTTC.

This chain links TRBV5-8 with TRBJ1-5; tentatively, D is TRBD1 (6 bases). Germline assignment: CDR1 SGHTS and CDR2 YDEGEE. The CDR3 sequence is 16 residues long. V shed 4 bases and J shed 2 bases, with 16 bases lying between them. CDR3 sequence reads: CASSRRRGSGNQPQHF. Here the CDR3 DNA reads TGTGCCAGCAGCCGCCGAAGGGGGAGCGGCAATCAGCCCCAGCATTTT.

Here the CDR3 DNA reads TGTGCCAGCAGCCTGTACCAGGATCAGACCCAGTACTTC. Its translation: CASSLYQDQTQYF. This rearrangement joins TRBV11-3 to TRBJ2-5; D uncertain. CDR3 size: 13 residues. V was shortened by 5 bases and J by 6 bases, with 13 bases between the two germline ends. Germline V gene data show CDR1 as SGHNT and CDR2 as YENEEA.

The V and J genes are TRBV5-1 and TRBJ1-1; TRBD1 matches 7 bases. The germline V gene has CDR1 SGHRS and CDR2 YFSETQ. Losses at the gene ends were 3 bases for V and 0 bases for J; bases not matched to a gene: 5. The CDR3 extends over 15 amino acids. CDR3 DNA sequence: TGCGCCAGCAGCTCAAGGACAGGAATGAACACTGAAGCTTTCTTT. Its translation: CASSSRTGMNTEAFF. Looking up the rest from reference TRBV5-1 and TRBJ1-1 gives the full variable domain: KAGVTQTPRYLIKTRGQQVTLSCSPISGHRSVSWYQQTPGQGLQFLFEYFSETQRNKGNFPGRFSGRQFSNSRSEMNVSTLELGDSALYLCASSSRTGMNTEAFFGQGTRLTVV.

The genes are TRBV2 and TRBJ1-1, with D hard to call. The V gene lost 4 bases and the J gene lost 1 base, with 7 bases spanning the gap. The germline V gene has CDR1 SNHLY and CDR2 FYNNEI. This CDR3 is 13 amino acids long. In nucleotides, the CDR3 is TGTGCCAGCAGTGGACGGGAGAACACTGAAGCTTTCTTT. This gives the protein CASSGRENTEAFF.

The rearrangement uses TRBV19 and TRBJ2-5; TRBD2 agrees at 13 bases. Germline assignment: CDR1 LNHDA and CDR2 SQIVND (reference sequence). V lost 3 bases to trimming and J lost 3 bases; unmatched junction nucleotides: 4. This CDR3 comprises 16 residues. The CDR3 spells CASSIVGTSGKETQYF. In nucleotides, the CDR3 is TGTGCCAGTAGTATCGTAGGGACTAGCGGGAAAGAGACCCAGTACTTC.